One sample yielded the 3 T cell receptor beta chains listed below, sequenced in a study of cytomegalovirus exposure and HLA in healthy donors. The PCR was carried out with 60 Vbeta primers and 13 Jbeta primers. Data came from immunoSEQ multiplex PCR; TCRdb stores just in-frame clones and leaves some out. This table has about 130,000 clones, roughly 88% appearing once. Material: PBMCs. These receptors came from a young woman in good health and CMV-seropositive.

This clone was recorded only once. CDR3 DNA: TGTGCCAGCACCGGAGGGAACACTGAAGCTTTCTTT. Amino acids: CASTGGNTEAFF. This chain connects TRBV6-5 to TRBJ1-1; D ambiguous. The germline V gene has CDR1 MNHEY and CDR2 SVGAGI. Trimming took 7 bases from V and 1 from J, leaving 7 bases between them. This CDR3 region has 12 residues.

J is TRBJ1-2 and V is TRBV30; D is uncertain. V was cut by 3 bases and J by 3 bases, with 8 bases left in between. Germline CDR1 reads GTSNPN; CDR2 reads SVGIG (reference sequence). CDR3 length equals 12 residues. The CDR3 bases are TGTGCCTGGAGGATGGGAGACTATGGCTACACCTTC. Translating it yields CAWRMGDYGYTF.

As for this clone: A junction end diverges from the germline sequence, so it may reflect a read error. The chain is built from TRBV7-7 and TRBJ2-1, with 9 bases aligning to TRBD1. The CDR3 contains 14 residues. CDR1 is SSHAT, CDR2 FNYEAQ, per germline (reference sequence). The DNA for the CDR3 is TGTGCTAGCAGCCTATCCGGGACAGGGAATGAGCAGTTCTTC. It encodes CASSLSGTGNEQFF.